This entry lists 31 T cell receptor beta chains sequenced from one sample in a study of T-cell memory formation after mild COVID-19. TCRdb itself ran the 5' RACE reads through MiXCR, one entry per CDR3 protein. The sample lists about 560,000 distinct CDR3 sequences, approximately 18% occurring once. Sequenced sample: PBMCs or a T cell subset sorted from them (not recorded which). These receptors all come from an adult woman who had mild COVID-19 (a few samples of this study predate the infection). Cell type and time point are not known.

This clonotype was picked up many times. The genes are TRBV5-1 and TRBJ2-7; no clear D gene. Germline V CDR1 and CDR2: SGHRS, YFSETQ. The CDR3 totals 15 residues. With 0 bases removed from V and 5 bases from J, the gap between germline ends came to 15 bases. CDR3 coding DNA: TGCGCCAGCAGCTTGGACCCCGCCAGACTGAACGAGCAGTACTTC. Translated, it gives CASSLDPARLNEQYF.

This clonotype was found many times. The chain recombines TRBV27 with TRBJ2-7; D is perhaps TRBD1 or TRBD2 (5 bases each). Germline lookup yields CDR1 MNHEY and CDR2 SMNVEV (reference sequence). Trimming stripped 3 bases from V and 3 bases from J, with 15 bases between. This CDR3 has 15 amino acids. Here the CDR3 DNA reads TGTGCCAGCAGTTTTGGGGACCCCGGGGACTACGAGCAGTACTTC. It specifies CASSFGDPGDYEQYF.

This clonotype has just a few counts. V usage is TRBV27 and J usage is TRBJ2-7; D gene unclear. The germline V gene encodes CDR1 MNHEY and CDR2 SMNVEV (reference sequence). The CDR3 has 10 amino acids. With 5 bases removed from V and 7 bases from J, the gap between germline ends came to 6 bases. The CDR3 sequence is CASSPWEQYF. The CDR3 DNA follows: TGTGCCAGCAGTCCATGGGAGCAGTACTTC.

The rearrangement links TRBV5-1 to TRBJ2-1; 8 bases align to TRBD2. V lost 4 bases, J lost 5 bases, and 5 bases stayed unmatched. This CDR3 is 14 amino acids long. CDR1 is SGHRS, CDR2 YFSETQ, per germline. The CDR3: CASSPGAGDNEQFF. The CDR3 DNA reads TGCGCCAGCAGCCCAGGAGCGGGGGACAATGAGCAGTTCTTC.

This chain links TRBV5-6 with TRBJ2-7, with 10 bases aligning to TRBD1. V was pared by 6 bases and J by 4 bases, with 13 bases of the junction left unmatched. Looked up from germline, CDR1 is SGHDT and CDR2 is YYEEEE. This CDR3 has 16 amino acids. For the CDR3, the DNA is TGTGCCAGCACCCTTTTGGCGGGACAGGGGAGTTACGAGCAGTACTTC. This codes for CASTLLAGQGSYEQYF.

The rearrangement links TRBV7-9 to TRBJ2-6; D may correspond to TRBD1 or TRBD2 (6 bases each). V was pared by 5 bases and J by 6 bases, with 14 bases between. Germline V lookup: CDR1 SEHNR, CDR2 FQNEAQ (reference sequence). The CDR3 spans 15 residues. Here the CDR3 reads CASSGRGLEANVLTF. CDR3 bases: TGTGCCAGCAGCGGACGGGGGCTGGAGGCCAACGTCCTGACTTTC.

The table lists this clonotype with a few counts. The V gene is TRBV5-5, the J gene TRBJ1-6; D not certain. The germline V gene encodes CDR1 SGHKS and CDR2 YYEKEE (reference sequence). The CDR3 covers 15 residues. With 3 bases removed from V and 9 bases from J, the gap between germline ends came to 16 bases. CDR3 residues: CASSYDPQPISPLHF. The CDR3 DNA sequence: TGTGCCAGCAGCTACGACCCGCAACCTATTTCACCCCTCCACTTT.

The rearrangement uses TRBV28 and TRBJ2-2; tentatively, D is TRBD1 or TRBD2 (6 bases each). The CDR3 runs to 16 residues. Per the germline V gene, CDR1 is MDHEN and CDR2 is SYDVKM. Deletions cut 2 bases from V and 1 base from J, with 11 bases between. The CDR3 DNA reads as TGTGCCAGCAGTTTAGGGGGGCGGATGAACACCGGGGAGCTGTTTTTT. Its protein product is CASSLGGRMNTGELFF.

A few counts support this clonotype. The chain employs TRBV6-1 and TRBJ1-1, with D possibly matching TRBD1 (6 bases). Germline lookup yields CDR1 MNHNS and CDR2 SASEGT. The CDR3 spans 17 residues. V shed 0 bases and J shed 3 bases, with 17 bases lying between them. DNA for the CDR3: TGTGCCAGCAGTGAAGCAAGGGCAGGGGAGGGGTACACTGAAGCTTTCTTT. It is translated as CASSEARAGEGYTEAFF.

CDR3 region: CASSPGRGYTF. The CDR3 bases are TGTGCCAGCAGTCCCGGGAGGGGGTACACCTTC. The J gene is TRBJ1-2, the V gene TRBV27, with D possibly matching TRBD1 (6 bases). Trimming cost V 5 bases and J 11 bases, with 12 bases left between them. Germline CDR1 reads MNHEY; CDR2 reads SMNVEV (reference sequence). The CDR3 sequence is 11 residues long.

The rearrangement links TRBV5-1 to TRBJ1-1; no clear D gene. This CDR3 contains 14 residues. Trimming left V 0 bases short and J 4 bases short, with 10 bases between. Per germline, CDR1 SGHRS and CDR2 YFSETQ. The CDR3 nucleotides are TGCGCCAGCAGCTTGGCCGAGGGAGTCACTGAAGCTTTCTTT. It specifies CASSLAEGVTEAFF.

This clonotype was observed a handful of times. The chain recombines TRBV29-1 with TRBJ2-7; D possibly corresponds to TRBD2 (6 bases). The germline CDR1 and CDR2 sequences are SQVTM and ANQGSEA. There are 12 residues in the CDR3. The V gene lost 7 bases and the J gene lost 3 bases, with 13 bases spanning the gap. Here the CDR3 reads CSALLADYEQYF. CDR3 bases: TGCAGCGCCCTCTTAGCGGACTACGAGCAGTACTTC.

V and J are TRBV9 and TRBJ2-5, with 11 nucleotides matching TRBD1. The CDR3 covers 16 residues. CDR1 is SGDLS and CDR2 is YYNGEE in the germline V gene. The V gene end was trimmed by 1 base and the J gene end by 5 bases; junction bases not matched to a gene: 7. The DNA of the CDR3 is TGTGCCAGCAGCGTATTAGGGACAGGGGGACGTGAGACCCAGTACTTC. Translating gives CASSVLGTGGRETQYF.

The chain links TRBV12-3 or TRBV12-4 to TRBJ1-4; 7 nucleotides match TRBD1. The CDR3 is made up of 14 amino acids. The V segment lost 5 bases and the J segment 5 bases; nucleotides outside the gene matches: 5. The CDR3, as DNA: TGTGCCAGCAGTCTACTGACAGGGAATGAAAAACTGTTTTTT. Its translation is CASSLLTGNEKLFF.

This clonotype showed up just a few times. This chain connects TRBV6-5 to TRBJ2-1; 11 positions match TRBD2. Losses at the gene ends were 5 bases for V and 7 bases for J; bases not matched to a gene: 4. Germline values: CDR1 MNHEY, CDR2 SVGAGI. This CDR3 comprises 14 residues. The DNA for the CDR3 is TGTGCCAGCAGTCGGGCTAGCGGGAGGAATGAGCAGTTCTTC. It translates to CASSRASGRNEQFF.

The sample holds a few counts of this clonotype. The chain's CDR3 is CASSYSPMTSGGRGQETQYF. CDR3 in DNA: TGTGCCAGCAGTTACTCCCCTATGACTAGCGGGGGCCGGGGTCAAGAGACCCAGTACTTC. The genes are TRBV6-2 or TRBV6-3 and TRBJ2-5; 12 positions agree with TRBD2. With V trimmed by 0 bases and J by 2 bases, 13 bases remained unmatched. The CDR3 is 20 amino acids. Germline assignment: CDR1 MNHEY and CDR2 SVGEGT.

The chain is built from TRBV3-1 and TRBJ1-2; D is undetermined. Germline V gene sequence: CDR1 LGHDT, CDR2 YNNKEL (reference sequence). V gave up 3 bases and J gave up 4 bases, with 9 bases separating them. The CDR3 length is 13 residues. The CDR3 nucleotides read TGTGCCAGCAGCCACGAAGGGTTCTATGGCTACACCTTC. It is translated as CASSHEGFYGYTF. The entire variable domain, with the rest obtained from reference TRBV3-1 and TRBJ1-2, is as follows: DTAVSQTPKYLVTQMGNDKSIKCEQNLGHDTMYWYKQDSKKFLKIMFSYNNKELIINETVPNRFSPKSPDKAHLNLHINSLELGDSAVYFCASSHEGFYGYTFGSGTRLTVV.

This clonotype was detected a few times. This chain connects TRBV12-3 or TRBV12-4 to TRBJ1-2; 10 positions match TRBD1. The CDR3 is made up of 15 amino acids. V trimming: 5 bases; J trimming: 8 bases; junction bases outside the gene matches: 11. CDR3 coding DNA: TGTGCCAGCAGTATAGGGCTCGACAGGGGGCGAGGCTACACCTTC. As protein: CASSIGLDRGRGYTF.

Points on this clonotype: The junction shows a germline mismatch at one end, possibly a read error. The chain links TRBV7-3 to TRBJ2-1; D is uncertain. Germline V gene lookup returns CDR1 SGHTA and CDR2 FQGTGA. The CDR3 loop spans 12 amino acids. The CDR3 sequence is CDSSLADNEQFF. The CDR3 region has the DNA TGTGACAGCAGCTTAGCCGACAATGAGCAGTTCTTC.

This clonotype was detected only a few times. The CDR3 loop is CASSFLVIEASVLTDTQYF. CDR3 bases: TGTGCCAGCAGCTTCCTTGTCATAGAAGCGTCAGTACTTACAGATACGCAGTATTTT. The chain recombines TRBV7-9 with TRBJ2-3; D remains unclear. CDR1 is SEHNR, CDR2 FQNEAQ, per germline (reference sequence). The CDR3 runs to 19 residues. Trimming cost V 3 bases and J 3 bases, with 25 bases left between them.

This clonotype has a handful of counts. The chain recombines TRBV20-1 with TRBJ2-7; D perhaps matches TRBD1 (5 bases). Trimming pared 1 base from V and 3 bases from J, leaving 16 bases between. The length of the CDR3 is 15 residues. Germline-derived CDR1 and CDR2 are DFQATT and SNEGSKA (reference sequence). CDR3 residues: CSARVSAGLGYEQYF. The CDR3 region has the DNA TGCAGTGCTAGAGTTTCGGCAGGGCTGGGCTACGAGCAGTACTTC.

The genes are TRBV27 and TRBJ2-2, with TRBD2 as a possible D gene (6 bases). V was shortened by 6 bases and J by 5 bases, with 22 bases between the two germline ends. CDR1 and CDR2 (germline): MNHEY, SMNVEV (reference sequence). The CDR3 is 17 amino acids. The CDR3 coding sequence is TGTGCCAGCAGCGGTTGGGGCACGGGAGTGGGTACCGGGGAGCTGTTTTTT. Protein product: CASSGWGTGVGTGELFF.

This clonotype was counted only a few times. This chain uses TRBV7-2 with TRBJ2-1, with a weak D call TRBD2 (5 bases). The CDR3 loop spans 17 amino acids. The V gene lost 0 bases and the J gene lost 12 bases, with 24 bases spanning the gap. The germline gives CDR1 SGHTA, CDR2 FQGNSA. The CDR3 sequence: CASSLAASGSPTMRQFF. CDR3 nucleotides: TGTGCCAGCAGCTTAGCCGCCAGCGGCTCGCCTACAATGAGGCAGTTCTTC.

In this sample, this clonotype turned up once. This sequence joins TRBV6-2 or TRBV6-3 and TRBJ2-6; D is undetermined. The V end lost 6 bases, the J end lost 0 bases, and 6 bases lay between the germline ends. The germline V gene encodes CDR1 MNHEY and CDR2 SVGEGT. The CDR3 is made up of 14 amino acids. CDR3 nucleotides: TGTGCCAGCAGGCCGGCCTCTGGGGCCAACGTCCTGACTTTC. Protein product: CASRPASGANVLTF.

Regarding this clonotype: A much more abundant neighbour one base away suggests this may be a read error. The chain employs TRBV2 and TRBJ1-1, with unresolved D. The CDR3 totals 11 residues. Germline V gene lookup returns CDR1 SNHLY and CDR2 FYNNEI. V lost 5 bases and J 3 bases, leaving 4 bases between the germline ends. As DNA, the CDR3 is TGTGCCAGCAGTATCGACACTGAAGCTTTCTTT. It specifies CASSIDTEAFF.

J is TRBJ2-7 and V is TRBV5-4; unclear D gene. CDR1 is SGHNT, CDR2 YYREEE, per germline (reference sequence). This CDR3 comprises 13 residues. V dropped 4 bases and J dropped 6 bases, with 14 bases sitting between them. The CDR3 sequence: CASSKGLNVEQYF. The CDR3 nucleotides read TGTGCCAGCAGCAAGGGTCTGAATGTCGAGCAGTACTTC.

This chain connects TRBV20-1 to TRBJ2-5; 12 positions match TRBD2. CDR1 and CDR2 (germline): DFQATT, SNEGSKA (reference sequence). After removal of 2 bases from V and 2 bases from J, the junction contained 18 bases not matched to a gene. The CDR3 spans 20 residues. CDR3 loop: CSARRYRTSGVLAFQETQYF. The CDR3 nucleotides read TGCAGTGCTAGAAGATACAGGACTAGCGGGGTGTTGGCCTTTCAAGAGACCCAGTACTTC.

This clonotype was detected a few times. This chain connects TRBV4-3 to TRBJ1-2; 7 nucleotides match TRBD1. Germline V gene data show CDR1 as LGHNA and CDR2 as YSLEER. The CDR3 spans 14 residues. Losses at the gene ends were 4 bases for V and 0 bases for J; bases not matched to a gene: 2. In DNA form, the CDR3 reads TGCGCCAGCAGCCCGGACAGGTCTAACTATGGCTACACCTTC. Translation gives CASSPDRSNYGYTF.

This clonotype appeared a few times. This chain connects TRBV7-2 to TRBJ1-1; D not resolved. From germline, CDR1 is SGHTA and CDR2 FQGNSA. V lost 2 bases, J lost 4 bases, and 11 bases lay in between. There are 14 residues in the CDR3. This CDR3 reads CASSLRRDRTEAFF. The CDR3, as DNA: TGTGCCAGCAGCTTACGGAGGGATCGCACTGAAGCTTTCTTT.

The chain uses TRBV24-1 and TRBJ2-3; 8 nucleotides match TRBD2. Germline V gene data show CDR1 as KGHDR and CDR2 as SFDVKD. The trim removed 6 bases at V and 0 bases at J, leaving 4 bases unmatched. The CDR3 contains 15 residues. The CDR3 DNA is TGTGCCACCAGTACCACTAGCGGTAGCACAGATACGCAGTATTTT. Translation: CATSTTSGSTDTQYF.

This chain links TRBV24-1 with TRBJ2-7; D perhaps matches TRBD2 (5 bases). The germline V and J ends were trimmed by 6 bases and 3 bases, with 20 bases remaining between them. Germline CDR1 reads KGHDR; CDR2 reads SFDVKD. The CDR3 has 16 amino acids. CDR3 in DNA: TGTGCCACCAGTCGGGGAATTGTCGGAACTTTCTACGAGCAGTACTTC. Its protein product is CATSRGIVGTFYEQYF.